This T cell receptor (beta chain) was found in a study of blood T cell repertoires in COVID-19. At the level of the study: The study drew acute and convalescent COVID-19 samples from the United States, Italy and Spain.

In the original analysis: It was from reference gene primer amplification that nucleated cell counts were estimated. Using immunoSEQ multiplex PCR, the repertoire was profiled, and TCRdb retains in-frame clones only, with some absent. V, J and clone size were drawn from that table, and D and trimming were deduced from the DNA. The sample comprises under 200,000 clones, around 80% of which are singletons, and roughly a fifth rests with the top ten. This CDR3 contains 17 residues. Germline CDR1 reads LNHDA; CDR2 reads SQIVND (reference sequence). With 3 bases removed from V and 2 bases from J, the gap between germline ends came to 17 bases.

This sequence was found in a woman aged 70-85 years who had recovered from COVID-19. The sequenced material came from peripheral blood. The chain recombines TRBV19 with TRBJ1-5; tentatively, D is TRBD1 (5 bases). CDR3 DNA sequence: TGTGCCAGTAGTATTCTCTGGGGGGGGTCTGGCAATCAGCCCCAGCATTTT. It is translated as CASSILWGGSGNQPQHF.